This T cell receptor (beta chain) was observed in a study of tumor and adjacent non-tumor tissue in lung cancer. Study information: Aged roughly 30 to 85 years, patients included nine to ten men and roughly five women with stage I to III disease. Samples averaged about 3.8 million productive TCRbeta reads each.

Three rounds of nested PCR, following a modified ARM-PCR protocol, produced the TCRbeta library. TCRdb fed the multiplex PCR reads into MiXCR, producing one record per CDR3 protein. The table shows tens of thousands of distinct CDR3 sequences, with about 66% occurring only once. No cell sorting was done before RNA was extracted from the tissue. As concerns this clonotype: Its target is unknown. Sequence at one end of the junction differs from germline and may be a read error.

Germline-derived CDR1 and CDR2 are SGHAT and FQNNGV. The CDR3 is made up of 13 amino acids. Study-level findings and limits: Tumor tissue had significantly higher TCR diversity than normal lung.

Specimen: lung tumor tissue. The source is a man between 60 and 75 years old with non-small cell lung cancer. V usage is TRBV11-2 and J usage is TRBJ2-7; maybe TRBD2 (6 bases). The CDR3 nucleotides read TGTGCCAGCAGACGGAGAGGGACTTACGGGCAGTACTTC. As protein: CASRRRGTYGQYF.